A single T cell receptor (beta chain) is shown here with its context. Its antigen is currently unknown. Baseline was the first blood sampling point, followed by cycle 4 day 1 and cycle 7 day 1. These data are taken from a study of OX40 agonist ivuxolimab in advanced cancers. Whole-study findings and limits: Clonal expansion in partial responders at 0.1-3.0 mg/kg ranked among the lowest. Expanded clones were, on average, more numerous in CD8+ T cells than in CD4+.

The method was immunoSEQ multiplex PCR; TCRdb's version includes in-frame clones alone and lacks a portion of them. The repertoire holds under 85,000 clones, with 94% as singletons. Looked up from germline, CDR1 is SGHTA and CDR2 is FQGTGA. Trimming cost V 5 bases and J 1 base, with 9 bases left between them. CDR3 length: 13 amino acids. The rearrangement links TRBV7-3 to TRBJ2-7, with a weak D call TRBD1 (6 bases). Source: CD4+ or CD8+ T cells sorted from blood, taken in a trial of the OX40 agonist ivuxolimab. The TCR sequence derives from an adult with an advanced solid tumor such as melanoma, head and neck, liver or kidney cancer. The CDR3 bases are TGTGCCAGCAGCATAGACAGGTCCTACGAGCAGTACTTC. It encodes CASSIDRSYEQYF.